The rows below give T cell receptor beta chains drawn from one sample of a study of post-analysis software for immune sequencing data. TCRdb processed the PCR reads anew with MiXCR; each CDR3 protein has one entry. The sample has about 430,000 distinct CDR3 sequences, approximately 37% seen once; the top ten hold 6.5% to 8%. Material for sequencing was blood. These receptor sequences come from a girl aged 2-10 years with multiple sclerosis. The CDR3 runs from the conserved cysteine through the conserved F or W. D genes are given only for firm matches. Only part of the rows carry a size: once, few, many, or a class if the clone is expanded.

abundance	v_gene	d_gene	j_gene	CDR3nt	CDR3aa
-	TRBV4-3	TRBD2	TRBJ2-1	TGCGCCAGCACCCAGGAATTAACTAGCGCGATCTACAATGAGCAGTTCTTC	CASTQELTSAIYNEQFF
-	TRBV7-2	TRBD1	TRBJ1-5	TGTGCCAGCAGCACTTCGACAGGGGGCGGACAGCCCCAGCATTTT	CASSTSTGGGQPQHF
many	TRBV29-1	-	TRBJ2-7	TGCAGCGTTCGCGGCGGACGGGGAACCTACGAGCAGTACTTC	CSVRGGRGTYEQYF
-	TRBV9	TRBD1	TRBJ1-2	TGTGCCAGCAGCGGAAGGGACAGGGGCGACTATGGCTACACCTTC	CASSGRDRGDYGYTF
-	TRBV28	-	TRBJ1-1	TGTGCCAGCAGTTTACTCCGGAAGAACACTGAAGCTTTCTTT	CASSLLRKNTEAFF
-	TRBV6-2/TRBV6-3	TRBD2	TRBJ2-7	TGTGCCAGCAGGGGGACTACCCACTACGAGCAGTACTTC	CASRGTTHYEQYF
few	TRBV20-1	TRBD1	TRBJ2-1	TGCAGTGCTAACGACAGGGATCTATACAATGAGCAGTTCTTC	CSANDRDLYNEQFF
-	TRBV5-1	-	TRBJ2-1	TGCGCCAGCAGCCTGTCAGGGCTAGGCCACTCCTACAATGAGCAGTTCTTC	CASSLSGLGHSYNEQFF
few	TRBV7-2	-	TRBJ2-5	TGTGCCAGCAGCCCATCACTGACAGGAGGAGAGACCCAGTACTTC	CASSPSLTGGETQYF
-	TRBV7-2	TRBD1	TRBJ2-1	TGTGCCAGCAGCTTCTCGACAGGGGGCTCGGTAACCTACAATGAGCAGTTCTTC	CASSFSTGGSVTYNEQFF
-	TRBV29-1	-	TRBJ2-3	TGCAGCGTGCCCTCGGGGTCCACCAATACGCAGTATTTT	CSVPSGSTNTQYF
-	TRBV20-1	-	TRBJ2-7	TGCAGTGCCCGTTCTATGTTCTACGAGCAGTACTTC	CSARSMFYEQYF
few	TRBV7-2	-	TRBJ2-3	TGTGCCAGCAGCTTAGCGGAGGCTACAAATACGCAGTATTTT	CASSLAEATNTQYF
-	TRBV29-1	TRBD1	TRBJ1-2	TGCAGCGTTGAACCGACAGGGGCGCTCTATGGCTACACCTTC	CSVEPTGALYGYTF
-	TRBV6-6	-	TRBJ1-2	TGTGCCAGCTGGGGCGGCAGCTATTCCTATGGCTACACCTTC	CASWGGSYSYGYTF
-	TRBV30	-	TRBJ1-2	TGTGCCTGGAGTCGGACACCCCTTTCGAAAGGCTACACCTTC	CAWSRTPLSKGYTF
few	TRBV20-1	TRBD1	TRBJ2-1	TGCAGTGCTAAGACGACAGGGGGCATGGACAATGAGCAGTTCTTC	CSAKTTGGMDNEQFF
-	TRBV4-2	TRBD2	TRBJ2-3	TGTGCCAGCAGCCAGGGACTAGCGGGAGCAGATACGCAGTATTTT	CASSQGLAGADTQYF
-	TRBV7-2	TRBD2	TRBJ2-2	TGTGCCAGCATCCCAGCAGGTCTAGCGGGTCGGGCCGGGGAGCTGTTTTTT	CASIPAGLAGRAGELFF
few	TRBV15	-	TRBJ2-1	TGTGCCACCAGCAGAGATCGGGCAGGCGCACGCCAGCAGTTCTTC	CATSRDRAGARQQFF
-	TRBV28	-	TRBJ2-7	TGTGCCAGCAGCCTGGACACGGAACCAGCATATTACTACGAGCAGTACTTC	CASSLDTEPAYYYEQYF
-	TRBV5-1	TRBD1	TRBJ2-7	TGCGCCAGCAGCTTGACCCATACAGGGGGCTACGAGCAGTACTTC	CASSLTHTGGYEQYF
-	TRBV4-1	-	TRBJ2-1	-	CASSQDGTVPGEQFF
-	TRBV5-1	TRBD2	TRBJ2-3	TGCGCCAGCAGCCCGCGGGGGGGCGGCACAGATACGCAGTATTTT	CASSPRGGGTDTQYF
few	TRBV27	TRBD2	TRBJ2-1	TGTGCCAGCAGTAGGACTAGCGGTGCCTACAATGAGCAGTTCTTC	CASSRTSGAYNEQFF
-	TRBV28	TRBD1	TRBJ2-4	TGTGCCAGCAGTTCCAGTACAGGGGAGCTGAACATTCAGTACTTC	CASSSSTGELNIQYF
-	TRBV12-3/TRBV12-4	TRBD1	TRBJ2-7	TGTGCCAGCAGGTCAGCCGGGACAGGAGGCTACGAGCAGTACTTC	CASRSAGTGGYEQYF
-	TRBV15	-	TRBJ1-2	TGTGCCACCAGCAGAGAAGGCCGGGTGTGGGGCTACACCTTC	CATSREGRVWGYTF
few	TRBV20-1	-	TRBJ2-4	TGCAGTGCTAGAGATCCACGGCTTAGCGGAAACATTCAGTACTTC	CSARDPRLSGNIQYF
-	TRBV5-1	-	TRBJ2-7	TGCGCCAGCAGCTTTATCAGGGGATTCGAGCAGTACTTC	CASSFIRGFEQYF
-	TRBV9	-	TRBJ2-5	TGTGCCAGCAGCGGGGGGCAGGGTGAGCAGTACTTC	CASSGGQGEQYF
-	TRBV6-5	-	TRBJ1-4	TGTGCCACCAGTATGATGGAAAAACTGTTTTTT	CATSMMEKLFF
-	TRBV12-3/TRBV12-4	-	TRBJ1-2	TGTGCCAGCAGTTTAGAGGGGTTGGGCTACACCTTC	CASSLEGLGYTF
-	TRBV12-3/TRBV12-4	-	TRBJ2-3	TGTGCCAGCCGGAAAGAAGGGAATACGCAGTATTTT	CASRKEGNTQYF
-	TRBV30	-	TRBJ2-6	TGTGCCTGGAGTTGGGGGTTACGCTCTGGGGCCAACGTCCTGACTTTC	CAWSWGLRSGANVLTF
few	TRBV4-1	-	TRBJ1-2	TGCGCCAGCAGCCAAGACCCGTTGAGCGGGGGGCACTATGGCTACACCTTC	CASSQDPLSGGHYGYTF
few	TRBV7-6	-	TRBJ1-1	TGTGCCAGCTCCTCGGGCCCCGACACGAACACTGAAGCTTTCTTT	CASSSGPDTNTEAFF
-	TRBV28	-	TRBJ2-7	TGTGCCAGCAGTTTACGGCGGAGAAACGCCTACGAGCAGTACTTC	CASSLRRRNAYEQYF
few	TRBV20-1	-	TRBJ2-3	TGCAGTGCGCATGGCCAGGTTTACTCTAGCACAGATACGCAGTATTTT	CSAHGQVYSSTDTQYF
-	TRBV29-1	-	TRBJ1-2	TGCAGCGTTGAAGTCCCTTCGGGGTATGGCTACACCTTC	CSVEVPSGYGYTF
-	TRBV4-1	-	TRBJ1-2	TGCGCCAGCAGCCAAGATCCAGGACAGCGTTTAGGCTACACCTTC	CASSQDPGQRLGYTF
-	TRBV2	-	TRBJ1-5	TGTGCCAGCAGTACTGGACAGAGCTCCAATCAGCCCCAGCATTTT	CASSTGQSSNQPQHF